This TCR beta chain was identified during a study of cytomegalovirus exposure and HLA in healthy donors. Amplification used 60 Vbeta primers and 13 Jbeta primers. Sequencing was performed with immunoSEQ multiplex PCR; in TCRdb, only in-frame clones are kept and a portion is missing. Among about 200,000 clones listed, around 83% were seen once. Per the germline V gene, CDR1 is MNHEY and CDR2 is SMNVEV (reference sequence). The CDR3 extends over 16 amino acids. With V trimmed by 5 bases and J by 0 bases, 8 bases remained unmatched. Only a few counts were recorded for this clone. Material: PBMCs. This clonotype was obtained from a young woman in good health and CMV-seronegative. The chain combines TRBV27 with TRBJ1-1, with TRBD1 matching over 8 bases. For the CDR3, the DNA is TGTGCCAGCAGTCCGGACAGGGTAGTAATGAACACTGAAGCTTTCTTT. It codes for CASSPDRVVMNTEAFF.